This T cell receptor (beta chain) was captured by sequencing in a study of neurological immune-mediated disorders. Study findings and constraints: In HTLV-1-associated myelopathy, TCR clonal expansion was greatest, and in multiple sclerosis it was least, below healthy controls.

The germline CDR1 and CDR2 sequences are SGHRS and YFSETQ. V was clipped by 4 bases and J by 5 bases, with 12 bases between them. The CDR3 runs to 13 residues. The cells used in sorted libraries, CD4+ or CD8+ T cells, numbered 1 million. Ten or more counts support this clonotype. Its cognate antigen is unknown. Over 160 million TCR-beta sequences from 15-18 subjects were obtained in each sequencing run. TCRdb analysed the 5' RACE reads with MiXCR anew, one entry per CDR3 protein. The table includes 40,000 or so distinct CDR3 sequences, 4.8% detected once. Sequencing was carried out using CD4+ T cells from blood. This sequence originates from a young man in good health. The rearrangement joins TRBV5-1 to TRBJ1-1; D perhaps matches TRBD1 (5 bases). In DNA, the CDR3 is TGCGCCAGCAGCCCCCCCGGGGGGACTGAAGCTTTCTTT. Its protein product is CASSPPGGTEAFF.